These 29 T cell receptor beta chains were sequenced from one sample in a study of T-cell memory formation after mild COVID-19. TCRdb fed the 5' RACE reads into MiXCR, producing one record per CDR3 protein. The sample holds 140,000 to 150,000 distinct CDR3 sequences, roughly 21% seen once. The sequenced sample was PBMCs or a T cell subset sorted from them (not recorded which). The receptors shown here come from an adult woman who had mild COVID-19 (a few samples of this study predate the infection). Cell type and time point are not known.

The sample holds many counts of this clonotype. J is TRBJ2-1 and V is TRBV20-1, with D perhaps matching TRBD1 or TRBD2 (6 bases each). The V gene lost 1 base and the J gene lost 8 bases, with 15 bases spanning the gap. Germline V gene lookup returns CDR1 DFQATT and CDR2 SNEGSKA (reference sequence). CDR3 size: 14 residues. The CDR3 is CSARGPGAGYEQFF. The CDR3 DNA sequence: TGCAGTGCTAGAGGCCCGGGGGCGGGGTATGAGCAGTTCTTC.

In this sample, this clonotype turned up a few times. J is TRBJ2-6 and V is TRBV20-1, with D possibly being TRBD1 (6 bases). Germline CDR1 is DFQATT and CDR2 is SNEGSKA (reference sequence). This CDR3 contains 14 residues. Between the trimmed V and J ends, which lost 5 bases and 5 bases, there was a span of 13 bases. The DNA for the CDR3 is TGCAGTGCTTCCGACAGGATGAGGGCCAACGTCCTGACTTTC. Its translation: CSASDRMRANVLTF.

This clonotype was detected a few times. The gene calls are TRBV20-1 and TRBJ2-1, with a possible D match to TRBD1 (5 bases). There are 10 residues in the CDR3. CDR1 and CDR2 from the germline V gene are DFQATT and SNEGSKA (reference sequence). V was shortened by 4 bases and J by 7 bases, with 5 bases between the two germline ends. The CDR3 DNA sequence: TGCAGTGCTAAGGGGAATGAGCAGTTCTTC. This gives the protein CSAKGNEQFF.

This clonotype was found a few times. The CDR3 sequence: CASSPPVMETQYF. CDR3 bases: TGTGCCAGCTCACCACCGGTGATGGAGACCCAGTACTTC. The chain is built from TRBV18 and TRBJ2-5; D uncertain. V lost 0 bases to trimming and J lost 5 bases, with 7 bases between them. The CDR3 has 13 residues. Germline lookup yields CDR1 KGHSH and CDR2 LQKENI.

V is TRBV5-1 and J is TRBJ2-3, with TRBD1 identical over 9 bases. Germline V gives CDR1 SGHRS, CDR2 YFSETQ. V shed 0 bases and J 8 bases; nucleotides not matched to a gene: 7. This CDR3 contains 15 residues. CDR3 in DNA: TGCGCCAGCAGCTTGGACAGGGGGCGGGCAGCTACGCAGTATTTT. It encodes CASSLDRGRAATQYF.

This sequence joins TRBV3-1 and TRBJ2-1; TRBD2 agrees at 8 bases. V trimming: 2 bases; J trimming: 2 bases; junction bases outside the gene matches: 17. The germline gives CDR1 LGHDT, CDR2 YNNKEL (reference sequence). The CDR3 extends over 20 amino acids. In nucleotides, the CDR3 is TGTGCCAGCAGCCAAAACTTTTTCGGGGCGGGGGGTCAACCCTACAATGAGCAGTTCTTC. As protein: CASSQNFFGAGGQPYNEQFF.

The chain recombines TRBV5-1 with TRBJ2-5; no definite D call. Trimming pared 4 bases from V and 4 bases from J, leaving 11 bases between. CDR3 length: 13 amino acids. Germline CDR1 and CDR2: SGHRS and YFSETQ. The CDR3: CASSRGERETQYF. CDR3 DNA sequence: TGCGCCAGCAGCCGCGGAGAAAGAGAGACCCAGTACTTC.

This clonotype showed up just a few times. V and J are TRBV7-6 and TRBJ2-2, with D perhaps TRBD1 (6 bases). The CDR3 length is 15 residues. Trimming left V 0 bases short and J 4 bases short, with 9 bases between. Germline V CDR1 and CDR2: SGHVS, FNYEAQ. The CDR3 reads CASSLAAGATGELFF. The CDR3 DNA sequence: TGTGCCAGCAGCTTAGCGGCAGGGGCCACCGGGGAGCTGTTTTTT.

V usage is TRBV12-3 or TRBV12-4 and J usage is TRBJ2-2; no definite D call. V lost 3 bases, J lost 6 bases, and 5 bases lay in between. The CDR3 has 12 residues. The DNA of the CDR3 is TGTGCCAGCAGTTTTCGGCCCGGGGAGCTGTTTTTT. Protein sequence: CASSFRPGELFF.

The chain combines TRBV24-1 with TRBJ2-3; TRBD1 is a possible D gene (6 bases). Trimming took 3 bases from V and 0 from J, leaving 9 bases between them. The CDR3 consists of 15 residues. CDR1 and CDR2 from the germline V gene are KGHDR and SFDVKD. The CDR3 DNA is TGTGCCACCAGTGATAACAGGGTAAGCACAGATACGCAGTATTTT. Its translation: CATSDNRVSTDTQYF.

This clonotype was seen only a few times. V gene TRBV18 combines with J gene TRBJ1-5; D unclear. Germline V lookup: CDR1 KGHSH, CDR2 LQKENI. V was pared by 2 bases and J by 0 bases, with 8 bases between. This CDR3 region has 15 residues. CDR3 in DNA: TGTGCCAGCTCACCAGGCGACTCTAGCAATCAGCCCCAGCATTTT. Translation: CASSPGDSSNQPQHF.

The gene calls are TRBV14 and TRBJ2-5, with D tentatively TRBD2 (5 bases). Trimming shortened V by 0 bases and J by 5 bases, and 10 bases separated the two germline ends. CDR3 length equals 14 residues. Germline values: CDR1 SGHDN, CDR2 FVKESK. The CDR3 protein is CASSQDGVRETQYF. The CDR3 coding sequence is TGTGCCAGCAGCCAAGACGGGGTTCGGGAGACCCAGTACTTC. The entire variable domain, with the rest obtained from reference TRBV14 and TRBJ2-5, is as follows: EAGVTQFPSHSVIEKGQTVTLRCDPISGHDNLYWYRRVMGKEIKFLLHFVKESKQDESGMPNNRFLAERTGGTYSTLKVQPAELEDSGVYFCASSQDGVRETQYFGPGTRLLVL.

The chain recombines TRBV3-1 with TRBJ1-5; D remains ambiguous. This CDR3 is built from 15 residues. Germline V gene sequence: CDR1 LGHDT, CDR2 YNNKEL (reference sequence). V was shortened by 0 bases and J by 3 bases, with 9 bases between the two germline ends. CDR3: CASSQDSSFNQPQHF. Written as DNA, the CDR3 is TGTGCCAGCAGCCAAGATTCGAGTTTCAATCAGCCCCAGCATTTT.

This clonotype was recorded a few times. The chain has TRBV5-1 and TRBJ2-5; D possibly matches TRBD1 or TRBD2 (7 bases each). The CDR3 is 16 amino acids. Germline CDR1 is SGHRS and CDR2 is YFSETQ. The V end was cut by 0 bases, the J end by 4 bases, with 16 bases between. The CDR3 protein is CASSLAFQGEGETQYF. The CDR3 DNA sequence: TGCGCCAGCAGCTTGGCCTTCCAGGGGGAGGGAGAGACCCAGTACTTC.

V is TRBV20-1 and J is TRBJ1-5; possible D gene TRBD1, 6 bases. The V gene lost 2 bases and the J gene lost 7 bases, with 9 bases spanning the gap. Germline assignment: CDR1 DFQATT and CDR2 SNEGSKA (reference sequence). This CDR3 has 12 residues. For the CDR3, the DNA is TGCAGTGCTAGATCGGACAGACAGCCCCAGCATTTT. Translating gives CSARSDRQPQHF.

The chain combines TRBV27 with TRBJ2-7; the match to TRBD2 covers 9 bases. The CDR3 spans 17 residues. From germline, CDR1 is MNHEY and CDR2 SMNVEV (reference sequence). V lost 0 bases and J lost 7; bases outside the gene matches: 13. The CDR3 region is CASSLSRGASGMGEQYF. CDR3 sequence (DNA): TGTGCCAGCAGTTTATCCAGGGGGGCTAGCGGGATGGGGGAGCAGTACTTC.

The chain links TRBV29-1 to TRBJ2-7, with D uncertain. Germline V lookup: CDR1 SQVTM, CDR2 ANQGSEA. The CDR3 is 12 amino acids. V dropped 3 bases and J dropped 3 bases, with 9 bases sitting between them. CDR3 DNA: TGCAGCGTTGAGAGACCATTCTACGAGCAGTACTTC. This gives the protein CSVERPFYEQYF.

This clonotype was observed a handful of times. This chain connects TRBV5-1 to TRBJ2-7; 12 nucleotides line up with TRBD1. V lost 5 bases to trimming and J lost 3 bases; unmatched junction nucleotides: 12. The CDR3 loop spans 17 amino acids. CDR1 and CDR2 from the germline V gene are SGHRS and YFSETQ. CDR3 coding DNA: TGCGCCAGCAGGCCGACCTCTGGGACAGGGGGCCTCTACGAGCAGTACTTC. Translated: CASRPTSGTGGLYEQYF.

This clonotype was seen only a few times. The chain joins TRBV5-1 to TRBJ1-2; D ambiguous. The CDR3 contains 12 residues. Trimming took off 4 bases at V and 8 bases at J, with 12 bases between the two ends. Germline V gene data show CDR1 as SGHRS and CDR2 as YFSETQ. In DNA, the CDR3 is TGCGCCAGCAGCGGAGGGTCTAGCGGCTACACCTTC. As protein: CASSGGSSGYTF.

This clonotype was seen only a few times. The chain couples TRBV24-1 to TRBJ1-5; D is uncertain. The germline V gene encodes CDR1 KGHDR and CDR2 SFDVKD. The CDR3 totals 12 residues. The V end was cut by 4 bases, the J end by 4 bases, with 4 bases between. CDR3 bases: TGTGCCACCAGTGACCGAAATCAGCCCCAGCATTTT. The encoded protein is CATSDRNQPQHF.

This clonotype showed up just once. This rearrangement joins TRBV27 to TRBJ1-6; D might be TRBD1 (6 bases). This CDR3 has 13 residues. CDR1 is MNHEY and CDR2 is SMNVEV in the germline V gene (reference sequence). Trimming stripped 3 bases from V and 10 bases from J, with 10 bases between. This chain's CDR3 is CASSFGGASPLHF. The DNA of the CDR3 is TGTGCCAGCAGTTTTGGGGGGGCATCACCCCTCCACTTT.

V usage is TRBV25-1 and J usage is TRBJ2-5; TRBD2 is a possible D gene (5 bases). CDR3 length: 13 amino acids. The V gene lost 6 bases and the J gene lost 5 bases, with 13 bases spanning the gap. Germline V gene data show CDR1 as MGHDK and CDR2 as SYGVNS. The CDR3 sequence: CASSGPGGETQYF. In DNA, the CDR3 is TGTGCCAGCAGCGGACCGGGCGGGGAGACCCAGTACTTC.

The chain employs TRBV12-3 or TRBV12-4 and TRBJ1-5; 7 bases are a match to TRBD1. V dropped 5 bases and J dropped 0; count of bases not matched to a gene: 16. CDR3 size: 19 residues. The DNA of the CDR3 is TGTGCCAGCAGTAAGGGGGCAGGAATCGCCCTCAGTAGCAATCAGCCCCAGCATTTT. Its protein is CASSKGAGIALSSNQPQHF.

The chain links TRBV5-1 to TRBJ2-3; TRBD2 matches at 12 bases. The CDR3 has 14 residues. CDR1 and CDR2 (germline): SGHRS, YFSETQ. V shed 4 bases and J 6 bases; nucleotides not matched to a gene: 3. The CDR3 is CASSQGTSGDTQYF. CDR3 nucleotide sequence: TGCGCCAGCAGCCAAGGGACTAGCGGGGATACGCAGTATTTT.

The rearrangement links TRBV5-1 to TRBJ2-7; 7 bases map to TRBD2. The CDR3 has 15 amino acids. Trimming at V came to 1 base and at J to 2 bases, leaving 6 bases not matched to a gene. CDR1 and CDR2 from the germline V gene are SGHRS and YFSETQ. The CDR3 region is CASSLLSGEAYEQYF. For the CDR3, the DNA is TGCGCCAGCAGCTTGTTAAGCGGGGAAGCCTACGAGCAGTACTTC.

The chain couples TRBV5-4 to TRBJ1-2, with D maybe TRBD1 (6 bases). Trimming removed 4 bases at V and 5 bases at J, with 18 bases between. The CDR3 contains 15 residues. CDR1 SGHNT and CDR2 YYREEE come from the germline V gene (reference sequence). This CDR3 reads CASSPPDSTVYGYTF. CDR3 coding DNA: TGTGCCAGCAGCCCACCGGACAGTACGGTTTATGGCTACACCTTC.

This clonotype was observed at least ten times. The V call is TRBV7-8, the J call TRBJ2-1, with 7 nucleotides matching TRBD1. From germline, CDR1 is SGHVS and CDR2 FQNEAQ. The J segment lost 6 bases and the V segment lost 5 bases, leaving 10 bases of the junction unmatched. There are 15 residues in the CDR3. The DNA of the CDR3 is TGTGCCAGCAGCACTCAGACAGGGTTTGGCAATGAGCAGTTCTTC. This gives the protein CASSTQTGFGNEQFF.

The CDR3 nucleotides read TGTGCCACCAATCGAGGCGGCGGCTACACCTTC. Residues: CATNRGGGYTF. The chain combines TRBV12-3 or TRBV12-4 with TRBJ1-2; the D is unclear. The CDR3 runs to 11 residues. The germline V and J ends were trimmed by 10 bases and 8 bases, with 14 bases remaining between them.

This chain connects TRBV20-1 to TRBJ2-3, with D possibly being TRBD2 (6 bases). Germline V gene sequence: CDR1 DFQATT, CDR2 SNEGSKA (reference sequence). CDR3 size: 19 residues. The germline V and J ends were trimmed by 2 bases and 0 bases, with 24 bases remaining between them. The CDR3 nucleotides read TGCAGTGCTAGATACCCGGTGAGACTAGTATCCGCGAGCACAGATACGCAGTATTTT. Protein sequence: CSARYPVRLVSASTDTQYF.